Below are 6 T cell receptor beta chains sequenced from a single sample in a study of shared clonotypes between healthy human individuals. Libraries were prepared by immunoSEQ multiplex PCR; TCRdb keeps only in-frame clonotypes and omits some of them. Here the sample spans around 1,000,000 clones, 70% to 85% being singletons. The sample comprised memory CD4+ T cells from PBMCs. The subset is: CD45RA-negative fraction. The origin of the receptors is a man between 18 and 29 years old in good health. Some clones in this sample may be carry-over from other donors' samples.

This rearrangement joins TRBV5-8 to TRBJ1-4; 10 bases agree with TRBD1. Germline V gives CDR1 SGHTS, CDR2 YDEGEE. The CDR3 runs 15 residues. J was trimmed by 5 bases and V by 4 bases; bases with no gene match: 5. CDR3 protein: CASSTWTGGNEKLFF. The CDR3 nucleotides are TGTGCCAGCAGCACATGGACAGGGGGAAATGAAAAACTGTTTTTT. Based on the CDR3 plus reference TRBV5-8 and TRBJ1-4, the full variable domain is EAGVTQSPTHLIKTRGQQATLRCSPISGHTSVYWYQQALGLGLQFLLWYDEGEERNRGNFPPRFSGRQFPNYSSELNVNALELEDSALYLCASSTWTGGNEKLFFGSGTQLSVL.

The CDR3 reads CASSLRAFVTGSTTEAFF. The CDR3 nucleotides read TGTGCCAGCAGCCTACGCGCCTTCGTGACAGGGAGCACCACTGAAGCTTTCTTT. The V and J genes are TRBV28 and TRBJ1-1; 7 bases fit TRBD1. V was clipped by 6 bases and J by 4 bases; unmatched bases: 20. Germline CDR1 is MDHEN and CDR2 is SYDVKM. CDR3 length: 18 residues. The whole variable domain, filled in from reference TRBV28 and TRBJ1-1, reads DVKVTQSSRYLVKRTGEKVFLECVQDMDHENMFWYRQDPGLGLRLIYFSYDVKMKEKGDIPEGYSVSREKKERFSLILESASTNQTSMYLCASSLRAFVTGSTTEAFFGQGTRLTVV.

The V call is TRBV18, the J call TRBJ2-5, with TRBD1 matching over 9 bases. Germline CDR1 is KGHSH and CDR2 is LQKENI. V lost 6 bases, J lost 3 bases, and 5 bases stayed unmatched. The CDR3 spans 14 residues. CDR3 residues: CASSLQGAEETQYF. In DNA, the CDR3 is TGTGCCAGCTCTCTACAGGGGGCGGAAGAGACCCAGTACTTC. The entire variable domain, with the rest obtained from reference TRBV18 and TRBJ2-5, is as follows: NAGVMQNPRHLVRRRGQEARLRCSPMKGHSHVYWYRQLPEEGLKFMVYLQKENIIDESGMPKERFSAEFPKEGPSILRIQQVVRGDSAAYFCASSLQGAEETQYFGPGTRLLVL.

Only one count was recorded for this clone. This chain links TRBV11-2 with TRBJ2-3, with D possibly being TRBD1 or TRBD2 (5 bases each). CDR3 length equals 15 residues. V lost 4 bases and J lost 5, with 16 bases in between. The germline CDR1 and CDR2 sequences are SGHAT and FQNNGV. This CDR3 is CASSSLGVSRDTQYF. For the CDR3, the DNA is TGTGCCAGCAGCTCCCTGGGGGTATCCAGAGATACGCAGTATTTT.

The V call is TRBV6-1, the J call TRBJ1-5; D might be TRBD1 (5 bases). Germline loops: CDR1 MNHNS, CDR2 SASEGT. V was shortened by 8 bases and J by 8 bases, with 19 bases between the two germline ends. CDR3 size: 14 residues. In DNA form, the CDR3 reads TGTGCCAGCTCACGAGGGGCAGGAGATGAGCCCCAGCATTTT. This encodes CASSRGAGDEPQHF.

The chain is built from TRBV5-1 and TRBJ2-4; no clear D gene. Germline V gives CDR1 SGHRS, CDR2 YFSETQ. With 3 bases removed from V and 0 bases from J, the gap between germline ends came to 7 bases. This CDR3 is built from 14 residues. CDR3 nucleotides: TGCGCCAGCAGCTCCTCAGGAGCCAAAAACATTCAGTACTTC. Translation gives CASSSSGAKNIQYF.